This paragraph covers one T cell receptor beta chain sequence. Its antigen remains unidentified. Per the germline V gene, CDR1 is GTSNPN and CDR2 is SVGIG (reference sequence). CDR3 length: 19 amino acids. V lost 2 bases and J lost 2, with 25 bases in between. The source of the sample is a study of T cell clonotyping in hematopoietic cell transplantation. Notes on the study in general: No sorting was done, leaving CD4 and CD8 contributions mixed. Recipient TCR diversity dropped after transplant; expanded clonotypes rose from day 30 to 180.

Repertoires were generated with immunoSEQ multiplex PCR, while TCRdb's copy carries only in-frame clones and drops some. This table holds 15,000 to 20,000 clones, approximately 85% found once. The source material was peripheral blood mononuclear cells. The J gene is TRBJ1-5, the V gene TRBV30; D perhaps matches TRBD1 (6 bases). The source of this sequence is a woman between 40 and 50 years old in good health. Some clones in this sample may be carry-over from other donors' samples. For the CDR3, the DNA is TGTGCCTGGAGTAGGGGTCAGGGGAGAGGGTTAAGAGGCAATCAGCCCCAGCATTTT. It yields the protein CAWSRGQGRGLRGNQPQHF.